Detailed here is one T cell receptor beta chain. What it recognizes is unknown. The junction differs from germline at one of its ends, possibly a read error. Selection for sequencing was limited to patients who had shown CD8+CD57+ cell expansion by flow cytometry. There were no patients without severe acquired aplastic anemia. CDR3 size: 14 residues. Germline CDR1 reads SNHLY; CDR2 reads FYNNEI. CDR3 and TCR beta VDJ profiling relied on a genomic DNA template. TCRdb reprocessed the reads with MiXCR, giving one entry per CDR3 protein. Among around 250,000 distinct CDR3 sequences listed, roughly 80% were seen once. This specimen comes from a study of CD8+CD57+ T cells in acquired aplastic anemia. About the research overall: Across the sorted CD4+ and CD8+ cells, DNA amounts averaged approximately 3.1 ug.

General study findings and limits: There were some 30 CD8+ CDR3 sequences that occurred in both patients and controls. Controls did not differ significantly from patients in CD8+ Simpson's diversity.

The receptor was isolated from a human donor with aplastic anemia. This chain connects TRBV2 to TRBJ1-5; unclear D gene. Sequenced sample: sorted CD4+, CD8+, or CD8+CD57+ T cells (not recorded which) from PBMCs. CDR3 amino acids: CASGESYTNTHQFF. CDR3 nucleotide sequence: TGTGCCAGCGGGGAGTCGTATACCAATACGCACCAGTTTTTT. Complete variable domain (other parts from reference TRBV2 and TRBJ1-5): EPEVTQTPSHQVTQMGQEVILRCVPISNHLYFYWYRQILGQKVEFLVSFYNNEISEKSEIFDDQFSVERPDGSNFTLKIRSTKLEDSAMYFCASGESYTNTHQFFGDGTRLSIL.